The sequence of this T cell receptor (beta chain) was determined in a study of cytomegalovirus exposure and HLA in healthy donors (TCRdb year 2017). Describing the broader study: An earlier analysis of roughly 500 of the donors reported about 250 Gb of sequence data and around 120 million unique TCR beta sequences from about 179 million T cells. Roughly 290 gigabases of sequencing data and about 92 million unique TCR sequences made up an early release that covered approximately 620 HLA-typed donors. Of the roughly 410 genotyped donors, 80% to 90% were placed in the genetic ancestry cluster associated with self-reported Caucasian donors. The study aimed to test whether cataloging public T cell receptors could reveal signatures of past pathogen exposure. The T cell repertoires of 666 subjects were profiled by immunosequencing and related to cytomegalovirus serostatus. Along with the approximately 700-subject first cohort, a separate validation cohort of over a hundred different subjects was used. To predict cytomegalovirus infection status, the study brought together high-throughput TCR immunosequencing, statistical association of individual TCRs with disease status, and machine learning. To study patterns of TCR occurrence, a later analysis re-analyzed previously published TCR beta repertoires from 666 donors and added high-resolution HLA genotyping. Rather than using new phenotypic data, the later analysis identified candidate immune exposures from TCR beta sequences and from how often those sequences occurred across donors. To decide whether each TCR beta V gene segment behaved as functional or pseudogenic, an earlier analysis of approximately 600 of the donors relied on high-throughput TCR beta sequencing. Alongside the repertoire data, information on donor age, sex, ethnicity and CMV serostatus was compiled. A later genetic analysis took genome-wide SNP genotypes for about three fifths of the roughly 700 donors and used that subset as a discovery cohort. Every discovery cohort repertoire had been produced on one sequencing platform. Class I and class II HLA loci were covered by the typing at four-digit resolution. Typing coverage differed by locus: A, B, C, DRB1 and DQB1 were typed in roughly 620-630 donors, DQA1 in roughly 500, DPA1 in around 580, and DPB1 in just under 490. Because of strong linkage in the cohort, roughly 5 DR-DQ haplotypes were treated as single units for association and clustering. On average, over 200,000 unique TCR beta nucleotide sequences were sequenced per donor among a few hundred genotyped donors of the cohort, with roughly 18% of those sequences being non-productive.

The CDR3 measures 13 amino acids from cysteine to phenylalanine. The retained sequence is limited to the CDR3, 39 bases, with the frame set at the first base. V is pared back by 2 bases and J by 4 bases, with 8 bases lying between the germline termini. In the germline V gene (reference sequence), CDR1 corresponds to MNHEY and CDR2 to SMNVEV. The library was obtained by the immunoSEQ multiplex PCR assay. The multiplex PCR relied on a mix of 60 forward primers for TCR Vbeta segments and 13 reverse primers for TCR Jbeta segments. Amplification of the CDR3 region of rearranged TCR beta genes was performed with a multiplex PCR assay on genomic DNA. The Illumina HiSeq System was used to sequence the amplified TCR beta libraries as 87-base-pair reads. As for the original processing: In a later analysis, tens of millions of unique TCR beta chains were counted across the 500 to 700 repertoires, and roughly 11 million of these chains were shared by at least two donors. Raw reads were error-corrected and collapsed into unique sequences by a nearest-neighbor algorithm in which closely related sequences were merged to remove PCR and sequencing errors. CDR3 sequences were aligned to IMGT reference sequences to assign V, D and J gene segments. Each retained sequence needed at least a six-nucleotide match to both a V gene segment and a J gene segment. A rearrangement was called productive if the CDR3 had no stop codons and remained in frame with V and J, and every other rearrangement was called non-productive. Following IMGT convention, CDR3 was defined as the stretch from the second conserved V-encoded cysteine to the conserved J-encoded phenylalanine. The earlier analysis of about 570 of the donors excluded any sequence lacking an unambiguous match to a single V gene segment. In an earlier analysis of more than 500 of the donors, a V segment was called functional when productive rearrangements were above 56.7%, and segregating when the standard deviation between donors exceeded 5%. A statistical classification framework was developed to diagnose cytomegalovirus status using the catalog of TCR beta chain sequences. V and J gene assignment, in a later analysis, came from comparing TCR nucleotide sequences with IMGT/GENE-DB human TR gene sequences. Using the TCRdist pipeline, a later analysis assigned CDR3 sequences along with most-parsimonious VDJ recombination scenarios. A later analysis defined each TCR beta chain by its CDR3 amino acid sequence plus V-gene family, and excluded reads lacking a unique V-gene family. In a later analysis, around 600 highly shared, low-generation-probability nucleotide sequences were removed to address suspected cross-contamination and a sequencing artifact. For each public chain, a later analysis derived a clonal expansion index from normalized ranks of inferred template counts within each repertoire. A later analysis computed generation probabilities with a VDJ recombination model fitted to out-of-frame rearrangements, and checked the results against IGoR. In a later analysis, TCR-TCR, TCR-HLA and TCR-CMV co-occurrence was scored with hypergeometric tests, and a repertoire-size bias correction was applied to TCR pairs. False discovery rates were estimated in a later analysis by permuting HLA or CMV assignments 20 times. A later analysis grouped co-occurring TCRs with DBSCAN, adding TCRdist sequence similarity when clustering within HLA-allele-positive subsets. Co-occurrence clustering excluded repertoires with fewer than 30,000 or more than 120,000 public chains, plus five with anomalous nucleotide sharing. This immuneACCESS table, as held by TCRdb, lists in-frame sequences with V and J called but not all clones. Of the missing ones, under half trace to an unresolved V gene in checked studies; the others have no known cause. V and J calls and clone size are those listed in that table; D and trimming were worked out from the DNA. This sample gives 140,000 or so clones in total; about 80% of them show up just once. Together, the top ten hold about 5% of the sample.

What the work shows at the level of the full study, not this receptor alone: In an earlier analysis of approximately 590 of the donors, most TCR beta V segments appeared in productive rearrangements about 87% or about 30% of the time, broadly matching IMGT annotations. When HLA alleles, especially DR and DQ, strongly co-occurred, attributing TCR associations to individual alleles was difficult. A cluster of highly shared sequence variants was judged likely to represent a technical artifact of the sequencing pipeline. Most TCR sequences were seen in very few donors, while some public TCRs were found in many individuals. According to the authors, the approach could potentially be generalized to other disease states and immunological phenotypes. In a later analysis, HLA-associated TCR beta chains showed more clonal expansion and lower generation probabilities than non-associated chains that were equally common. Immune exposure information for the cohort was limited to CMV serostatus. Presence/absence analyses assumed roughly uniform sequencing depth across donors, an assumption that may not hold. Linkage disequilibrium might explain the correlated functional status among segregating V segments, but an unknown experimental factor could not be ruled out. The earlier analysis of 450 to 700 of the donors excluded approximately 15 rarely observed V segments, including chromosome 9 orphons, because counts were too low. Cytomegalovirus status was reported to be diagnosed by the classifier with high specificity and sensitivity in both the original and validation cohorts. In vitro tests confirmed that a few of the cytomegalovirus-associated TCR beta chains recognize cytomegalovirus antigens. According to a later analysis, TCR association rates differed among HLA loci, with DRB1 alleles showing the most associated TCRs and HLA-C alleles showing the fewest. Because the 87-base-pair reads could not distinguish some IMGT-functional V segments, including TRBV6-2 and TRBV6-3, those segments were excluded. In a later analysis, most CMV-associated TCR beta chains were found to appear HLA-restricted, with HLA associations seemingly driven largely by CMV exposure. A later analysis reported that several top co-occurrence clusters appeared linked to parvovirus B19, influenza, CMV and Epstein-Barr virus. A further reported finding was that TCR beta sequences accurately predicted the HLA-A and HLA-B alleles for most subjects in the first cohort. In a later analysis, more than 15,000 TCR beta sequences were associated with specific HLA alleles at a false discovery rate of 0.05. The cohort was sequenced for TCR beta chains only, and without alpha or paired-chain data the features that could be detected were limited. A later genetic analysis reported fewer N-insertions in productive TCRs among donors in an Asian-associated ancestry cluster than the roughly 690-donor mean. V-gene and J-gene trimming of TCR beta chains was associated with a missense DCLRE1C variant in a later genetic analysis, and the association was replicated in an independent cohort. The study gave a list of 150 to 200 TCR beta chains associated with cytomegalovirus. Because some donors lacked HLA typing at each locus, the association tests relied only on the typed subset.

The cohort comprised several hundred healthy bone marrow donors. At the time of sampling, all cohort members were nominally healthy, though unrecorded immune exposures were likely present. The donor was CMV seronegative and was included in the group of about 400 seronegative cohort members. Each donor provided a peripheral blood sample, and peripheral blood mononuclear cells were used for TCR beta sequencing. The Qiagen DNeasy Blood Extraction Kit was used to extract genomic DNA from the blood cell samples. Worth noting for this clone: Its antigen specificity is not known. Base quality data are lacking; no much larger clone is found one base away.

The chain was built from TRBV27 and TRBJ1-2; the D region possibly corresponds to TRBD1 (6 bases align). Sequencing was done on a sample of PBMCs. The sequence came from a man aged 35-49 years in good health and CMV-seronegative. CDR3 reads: CASSLNRAYGYTF. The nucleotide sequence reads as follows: TGTGCCAGCAGTTTAAACAGGGCCTATGGCTACACCTTC.